Below are 2 T cell receptor beta chains sequenced from a single sample in a study of cytomegalovirus exposure and HLA in healthy donors. PCR employed 60 Vbeta and 13 Jbeta primers. TCRdb keeps only in-frame clones here, not all; method: immunoSEQ multiplex PCR. The sample carries fewer than 200,000 clones, about four fifths recorded once. The sequenced material came from PBMCs. All receptors derive from a young woman in good health and CMV-seropositive.

This clone is a singleton in its sample. The rearrangement links TRBV5-4 to TRBJ2-2, with a weak D call TRBD2 (7 bases). CDR1 and CDR2 from the germline V gene are SGHNT and YYREEE (reference sequence). V was cut by 6 bases and J by 3 bases, with 18 bases left in between. The CDR3 covers 16 residues. The CDR3 nucleotides are TGTGCCAGCACCAAGGGGAGGGCAGGGGACACCGGGGAGCTGTTTTTT. This encodes CASTKGRAGDTGELFF.

In the case of this clone: One junction end does not reproduce the germline sequence, and a read error may be involved. The chain is built from TRBV14 and TRBJ1-2; D is undetermined. Germline V gives CDR1 SGHDN, CDR2 FVKESK. CDR3 length: 13 amino acids. This CDR3 is CASSQGRNYGYTF. In nucleotides, the CDR3 is TGTGCCAGCAGTCAAGGGAGGAACTATGGCTACACCTTC. The entire variable domain, with the rest obtained from reference TRBV14 and TRBJ1-2, is as follows: EAGVTQFPSHSVIEKGQTVTLRCDPISGHDNLYWYRRVMGKEIKFLLHFVKESKQDESGMPNNRFLAERTGGTYSTLKVQPAELEDSGVYFCASSQGRNYGYTFGSGTRLTVV.